This TCR beta chain appears in the sequencing data of a study of blood T cell repertoires in COVID-19. Enrolment of Seattle patients took place during active infection, and they were followed longitudinally. The method was immunoSEQ multiplex PCR; TCRdb's version includes in-frame clones alone and lacks a portion of them. The table records approximately 440,000 clones, approximately 89% of them present only once. V shed 4 bases and J shed 7 bases, with 13 bases lying between them. CDR1 and CDR2 (germline): SGDLS, YYNGEE. This CDR3 spans 13 amino acids. This receptor was identified in a woman aged 45-65 years with COVID-19, enrolled during active disease. Specimen: peripheral blood. The genes are TRBV9 and TRBJ2-3; D perhaps matches TRBD2 (6 bases). CDR3 region: CASSPGGDYTQYF. CDR3 bases: TGTGCCAGCAGCCCCGGCGGGGATTATACGCAGTATTTT.